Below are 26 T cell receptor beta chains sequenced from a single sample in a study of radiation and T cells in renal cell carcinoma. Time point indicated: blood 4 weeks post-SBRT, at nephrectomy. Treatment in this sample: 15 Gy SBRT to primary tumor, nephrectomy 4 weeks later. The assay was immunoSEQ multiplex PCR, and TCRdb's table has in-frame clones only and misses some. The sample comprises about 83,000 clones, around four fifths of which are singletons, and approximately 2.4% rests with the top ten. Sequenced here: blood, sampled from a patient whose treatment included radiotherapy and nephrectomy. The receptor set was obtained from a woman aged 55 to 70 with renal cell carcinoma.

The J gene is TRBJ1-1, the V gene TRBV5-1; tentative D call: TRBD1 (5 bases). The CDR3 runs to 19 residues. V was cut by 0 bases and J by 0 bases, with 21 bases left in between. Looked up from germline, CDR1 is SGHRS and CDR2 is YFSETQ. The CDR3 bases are TGCGCCAGCAGCTTGGTTCCGGGGGTTCAATATATATTGAACACTGAAGCTTTCTTT. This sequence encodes CASSLVPGVQYILNTEAFF.

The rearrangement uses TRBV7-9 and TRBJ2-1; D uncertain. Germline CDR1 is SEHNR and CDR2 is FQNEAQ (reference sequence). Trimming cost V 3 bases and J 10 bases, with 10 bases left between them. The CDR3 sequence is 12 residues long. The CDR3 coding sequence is TGTGCCAGCAGCTTTACCGGTGACGAGCAGTTCTTC. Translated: CASSFTGDEQFF.

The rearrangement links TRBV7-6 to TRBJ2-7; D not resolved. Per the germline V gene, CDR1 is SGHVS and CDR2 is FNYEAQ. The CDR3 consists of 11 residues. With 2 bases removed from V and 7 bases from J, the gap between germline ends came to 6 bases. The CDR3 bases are TGTGCCAGCAGCTTACACGGGGAGCAGTACTTC. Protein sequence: CASSLHGEQYF.

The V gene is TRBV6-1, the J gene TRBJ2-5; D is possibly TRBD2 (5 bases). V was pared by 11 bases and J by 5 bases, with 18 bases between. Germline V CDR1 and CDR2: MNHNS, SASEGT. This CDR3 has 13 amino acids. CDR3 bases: TGTGCCCTGCACGCGGGCGTGAGGGAGACCCAGTACTTC. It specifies CALHAGVRETQYF.

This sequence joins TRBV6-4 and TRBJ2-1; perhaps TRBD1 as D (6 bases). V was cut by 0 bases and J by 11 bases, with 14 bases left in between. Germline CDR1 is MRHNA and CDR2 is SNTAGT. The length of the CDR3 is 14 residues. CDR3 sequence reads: CASSDSPPGDKQFF. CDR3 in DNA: TGTGCCAGCAGTGACTCCCCTCCCGGGGACAAGCAGTTCTTC.

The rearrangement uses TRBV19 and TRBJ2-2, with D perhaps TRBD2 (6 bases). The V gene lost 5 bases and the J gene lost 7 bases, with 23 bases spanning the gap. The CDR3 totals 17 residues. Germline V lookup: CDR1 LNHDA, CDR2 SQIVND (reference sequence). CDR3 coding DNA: TGTGCCAGTAGTCTATCTGGAGTAGGGCGGGGCAGCGGGGAGCTGTTTTTT. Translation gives CASSLSGVGRGSGELFF.

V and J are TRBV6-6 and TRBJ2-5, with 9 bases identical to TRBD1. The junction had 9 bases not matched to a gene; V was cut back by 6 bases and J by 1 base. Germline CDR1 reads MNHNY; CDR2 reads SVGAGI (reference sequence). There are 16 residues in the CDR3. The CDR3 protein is CASSLDRGRTQETQYF. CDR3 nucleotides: TGTGCCAGCAGCCTGGACAGGGGACGAACCCAAGAGACCCAGTACTTC.

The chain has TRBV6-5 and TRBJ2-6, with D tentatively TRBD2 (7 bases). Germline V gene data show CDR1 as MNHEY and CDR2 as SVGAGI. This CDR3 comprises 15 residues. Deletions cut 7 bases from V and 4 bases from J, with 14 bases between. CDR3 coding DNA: TGTGCCAGCACCAACGGGGGGCGAGGGGCCAACGTCCTGACTTTC. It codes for CASTNGGRGANVLTF.

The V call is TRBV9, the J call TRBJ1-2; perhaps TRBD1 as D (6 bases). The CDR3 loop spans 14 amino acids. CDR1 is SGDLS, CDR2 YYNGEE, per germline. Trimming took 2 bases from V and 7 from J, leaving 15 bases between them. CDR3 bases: TGTGCCAGCAGCGTTGGTCAGGGGATCGGTGGCTACACCTTC. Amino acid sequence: CASSVGQGIGGYTF.

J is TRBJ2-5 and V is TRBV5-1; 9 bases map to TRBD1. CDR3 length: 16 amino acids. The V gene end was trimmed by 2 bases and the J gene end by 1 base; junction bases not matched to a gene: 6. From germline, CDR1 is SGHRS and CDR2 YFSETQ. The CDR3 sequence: CASSLGPGQGQETQYF. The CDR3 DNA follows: TGCGCCAGCAGCTTAGGACCGGGACAGGGCCAAGAGACCCAGTACTTC.

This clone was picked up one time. The DNA of the CDR3 is TGTGCCAGCAGTGAACAGGGGGTCTCCTACGAGCAGTACTTC. This codes for CASSEQGVSYEQYF. This chain connects TRBV2 to TRBJ2-7; TRBD1 agrees at 7 bases. After removal of 2 bases from V and 0 bases from J, the junction contained 1 base not matched to a gene. The germline CDR1 and CDR2 sequences are SNHLY and FYNNEI. CDR3 size: 14 residues.

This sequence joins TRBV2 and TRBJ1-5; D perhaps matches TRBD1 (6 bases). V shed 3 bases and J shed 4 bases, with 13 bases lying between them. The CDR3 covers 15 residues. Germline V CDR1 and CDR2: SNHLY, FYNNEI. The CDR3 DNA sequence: TGTGCCAGCAGTGAGGGGGGCCAGTCGAATCAGCCCCAGCATTTT. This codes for CASSEGGQSNQPQHF.

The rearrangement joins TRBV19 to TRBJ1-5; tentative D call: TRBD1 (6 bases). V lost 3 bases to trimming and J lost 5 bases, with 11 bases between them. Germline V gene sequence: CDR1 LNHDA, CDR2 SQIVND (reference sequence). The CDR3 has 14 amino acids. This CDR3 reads CASSIHREDQPQHF. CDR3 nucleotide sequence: TGTGCCAGTAGTATCCACAGGGAAGATCAGCCCCAGCATTTT.

In nucleotides, the CDR3 is TGTGCCAGCAGTTACGGGATGCAAGGGACAGAAGCTTTCTTT. Amino acids: CASSYGMQGTEAFF. J is TRBJ1-1 and V is TRBV6-6, with D tentatively TRBD1 (6 bases). Germline V gene lookup returns CDR1 MNHNY and CDR2 SVGAGI (reference sequence). V shed 2 bases and J shed 8 bases, with 15 bases lying between them. The CDR3 runs to 14 residues.

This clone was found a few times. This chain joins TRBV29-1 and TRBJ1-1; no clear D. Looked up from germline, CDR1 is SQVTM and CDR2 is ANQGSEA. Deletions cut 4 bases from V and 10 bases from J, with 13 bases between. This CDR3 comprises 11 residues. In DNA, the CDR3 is TGCAGCGTTGTTCCGGGATCAGGAGCTTTCTTT. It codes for CSVVPGSGAFF.

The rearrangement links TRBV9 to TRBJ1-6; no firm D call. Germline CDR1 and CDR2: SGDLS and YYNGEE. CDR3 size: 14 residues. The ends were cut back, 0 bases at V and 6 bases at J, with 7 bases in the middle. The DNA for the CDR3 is TGTGCCAGCAGCGTAGTCGAGGGTAATTCACCCCTCCACTTT. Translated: CASSVVEGNSPLHF.

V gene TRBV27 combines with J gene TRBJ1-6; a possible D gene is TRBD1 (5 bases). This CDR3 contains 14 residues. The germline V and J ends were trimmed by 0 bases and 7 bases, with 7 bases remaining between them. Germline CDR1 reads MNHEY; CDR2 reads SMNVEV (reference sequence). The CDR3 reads CASSLSDRNSPLHF. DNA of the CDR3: TGTGCCAGCAGTTTATCAGACAGAAATTCACCCCTCCACTTT.

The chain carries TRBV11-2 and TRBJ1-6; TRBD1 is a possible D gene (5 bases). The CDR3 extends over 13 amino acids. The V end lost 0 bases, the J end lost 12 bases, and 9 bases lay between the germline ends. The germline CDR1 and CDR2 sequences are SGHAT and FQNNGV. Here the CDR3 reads CASSLDGGGPLHF. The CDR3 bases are TGTGCCAGCAGCTTAGATGGGGGAGGACCCCTCCACTTT.

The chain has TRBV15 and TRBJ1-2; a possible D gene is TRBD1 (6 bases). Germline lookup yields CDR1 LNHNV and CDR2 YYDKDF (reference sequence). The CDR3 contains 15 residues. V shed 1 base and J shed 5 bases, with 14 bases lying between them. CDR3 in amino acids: CATSRVRGAGYGYTF. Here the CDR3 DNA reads TGTGCCACCAGCAGAGTAAGGGGGGCAGGGTATGGCTACACCTTC.

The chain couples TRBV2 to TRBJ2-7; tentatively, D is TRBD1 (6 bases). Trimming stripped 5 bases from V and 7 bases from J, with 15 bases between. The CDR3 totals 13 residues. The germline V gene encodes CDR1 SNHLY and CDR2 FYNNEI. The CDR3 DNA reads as TGTGCCAGCAGTAGTTACAGGGTTCAGGAGCAGTACTTC. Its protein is CASSSYRVQEQYF.

This CDR3 reads CASSPSPGVYGYTF. The DNA for the CDR3 is TGTGCCAGCAGCCCCTCTCCGGGGGTCTATGGCTACACCTTC. The chain combines TRBV7-3 with TRBJ1-2, with D possibly being TRBD1 (5 bases). The germline V gene has CDR1 SGHTA and CDR2 FQGTGA. With 5 bases removed from V and 4 bases from J, the gap between germline ends came to 14 bases. This CDR3 spans 14 amino acids. The full variable domain, in which reference TRBV7-3 and TRBJ1-2 provide the parts outside the CDR3, is GAGVSQTPSNKVTEKGKYVELRCDPISGHTALYWYRQSLGQGPEFLIYFQGTGAADDSGLPNDRFFAVRPEGSVSTLKIQRTERGDSAVYLCASSPSPGVYGYTFGSGTRLTVV.

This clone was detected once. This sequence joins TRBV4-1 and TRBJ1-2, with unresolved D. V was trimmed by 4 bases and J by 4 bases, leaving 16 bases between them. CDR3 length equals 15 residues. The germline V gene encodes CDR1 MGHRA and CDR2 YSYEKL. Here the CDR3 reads CASSPTVWQLYGYTF. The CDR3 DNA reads TGCGCCAGCAGCCCCACCGTATGGCAGCTCTATGGCTACACCTTC.

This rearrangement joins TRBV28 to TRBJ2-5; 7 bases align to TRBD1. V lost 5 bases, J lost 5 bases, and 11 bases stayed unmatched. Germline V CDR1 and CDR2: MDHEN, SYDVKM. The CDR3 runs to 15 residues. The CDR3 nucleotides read TGTGCCAGCAGTACCCAGACAGGGATCCGGGAGACCCAGTACTTC. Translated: CASSTQTGIRETQYF. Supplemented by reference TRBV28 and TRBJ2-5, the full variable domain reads DVKVTQSSRYLVKRTGEKVFLECVQDMDHENMFWYRQDPGLGLRLIYFSYDVKMKEKGDIPEGYSVSREKKERFSLILESASTNQTSMYLCASSTQTGIRETQYFGPGTRLLVL.

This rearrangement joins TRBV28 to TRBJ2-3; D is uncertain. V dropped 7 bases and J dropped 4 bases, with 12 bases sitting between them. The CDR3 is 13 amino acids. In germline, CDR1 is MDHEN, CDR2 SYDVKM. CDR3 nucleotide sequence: TGTGCCAGCAAGAAGGTGGACGCAGATACGCAGTATTTT. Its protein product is CASKKVDADTQYF.

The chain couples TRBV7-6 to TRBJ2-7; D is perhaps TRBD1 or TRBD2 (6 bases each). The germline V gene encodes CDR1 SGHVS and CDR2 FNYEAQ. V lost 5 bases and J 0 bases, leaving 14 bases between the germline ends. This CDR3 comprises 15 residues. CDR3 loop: CASSHRAGSSYEQYF. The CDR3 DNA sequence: TGTGCCAGCAGCCACAGGGCGGGGAGCTCCTACGAGCAGTACTTC.

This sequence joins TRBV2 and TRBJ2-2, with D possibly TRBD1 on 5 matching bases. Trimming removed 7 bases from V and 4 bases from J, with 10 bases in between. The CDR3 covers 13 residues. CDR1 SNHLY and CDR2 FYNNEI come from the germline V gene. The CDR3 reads CASMQGFTGELFF. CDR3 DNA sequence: TGTGCCAGCATGCAGGGTTTCACCGGGGAGCTGTTTTTT. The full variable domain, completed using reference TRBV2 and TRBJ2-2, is EPEVTQTPSHQVTQMGQEVILRCVPISNHLYFYWYRQILGQKVEFLVSFYNNEISEKSEIFDDQFSVERPDGSNFTLKIRSTKLEDSAMYFCASMQGFTGELFFGEGSRLTVL.